The text below deals with one TCR beta chain. The target antigen is unknown. The sample originates from a study of T-cell memory formation after mild COVID-19. Study context: TCR clusters were largely donor specific.

cDNA libraries for TCR alpha and TCR beta, carrying sample barcodes and UMIs, came from 5'RACE with constant-segment primers. MiXCR, applied by TCRdb to the 5' RACE reads, yields one record per CDR3 protein. The table includes a few hundred thousand distinct CDR3 sequences, over 15% detected once. Study-wide results and limits: CD4/CD8 balance characterized clones contracting day 15 to 85, and CD4+ skew characterized later expanders.

The CDR3 covers 12 residues. V shed 4 bases and J shed 6 bases, with 6 bases lying between them. This clonotype originated in a man in his late teens or twenties who had mild COVID-19 (a few samples of this study predate the infection). Cell type and time point are not known. This chain connects TRBV12-3 or TRBV12-4 to TRBJ2-2; D is unclear. Specimen: PBMCs or a T cell subset sorted from them (not recorded which). CDR3 sequence: CASSYSAGELFF. The CDR3 DNA reads TGTGCCAGCAGTTATTCGGCCGGGGAGCTGTTTTTT.